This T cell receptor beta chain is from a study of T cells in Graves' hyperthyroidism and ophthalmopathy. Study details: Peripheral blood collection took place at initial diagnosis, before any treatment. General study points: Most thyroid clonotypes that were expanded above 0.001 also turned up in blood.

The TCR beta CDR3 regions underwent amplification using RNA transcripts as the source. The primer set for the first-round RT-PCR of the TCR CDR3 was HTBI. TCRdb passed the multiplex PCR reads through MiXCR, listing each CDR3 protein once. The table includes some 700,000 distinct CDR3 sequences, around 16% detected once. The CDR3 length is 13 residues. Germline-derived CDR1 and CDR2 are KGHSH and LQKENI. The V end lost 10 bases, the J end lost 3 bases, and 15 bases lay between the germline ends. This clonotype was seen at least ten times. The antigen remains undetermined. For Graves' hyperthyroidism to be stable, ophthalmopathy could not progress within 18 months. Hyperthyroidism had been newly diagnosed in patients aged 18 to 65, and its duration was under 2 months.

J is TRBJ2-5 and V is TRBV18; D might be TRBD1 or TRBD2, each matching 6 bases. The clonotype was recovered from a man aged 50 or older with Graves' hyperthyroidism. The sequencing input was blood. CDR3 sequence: CATGAGEEETQYF. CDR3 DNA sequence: TGTGCCACGGGGGCAGGGGAAGAAGAGACCCAGTACTTC.